Each of the 6 T cell receptor beta chains below was sequenced from the same sample in a study of CD8 T cells in Susac syndrome. When the RNA was reverse transcribed, random hexamers were used with an input of about 0.45 to 1 ug. Each CDR3 protein gets one entry after TCRdb re-called the immunoSEQ multiplex PCR reads with MiXCR. The data show around 190,000 distinct CDR3 sequences, with approximately 94% seen just once and around 0.1% held by the top ten. Specimen: CD4+ T cells from PBMCs. The source of these receptors is a human donor in good health.

The rearrangement uses TRBV19 and TRBJ1-1; D not certain. Trimming stripped 7 bases from V and 0 bases from J, with 15 bases between. The CDR3 runs 15 residues. Germline CDR1 is LNHDA and CDR2 is SQIVND (reference sequence). CDR3 coding DNA: TGTGCCAGTAATGGTGGCAGGAGGATGAACACTGAAGCTTTCTTT. Its protein product is CASNGGRRMNTEAFF.

This rearrangement joins TRBV7-9 to TRBJ2-1; possible D gene TRBD2, 7 bases. CDR3 size: 14 residues. The V end lost 7 bases, the J end lost 7 bases, and 17 bases lay between the germline ends. The germline gives CDR1 SEHNR, CDR2 FQNEAQ (reference sequence). The CDR3, as DNA: TGTGCCAGCACCCATCGGCGGGGGACAAATGAGCAGTTCTTC. Translation: CASTHRRGTNEQFF.

The chain employs TRBV11-2 and TRBJ1-1; no clear D. This CDR3 is built from 14 residues. The germline gives CDR1 SGHAT, CDR2 FQNNGV. Trimming shortened V by 3 bases and J by 1 base, and 9 bases separated the two germline ends. The CDR3 DNA reads TGTGCCAGCAGCTTCTTGAGTCGGAACACTGAAGCTTTCTTT. This codes for CASSFLSRNTEAFF.

The chain employs TRBV15 and TRBJ1-2; TRBD1 aligns across 7 bases. The CDR3 is 15 residues long. Trimming at V came to 0 bases and at J to 7 bases, leaving 8 bases not matched to a gene. Germline CDR1 is LNHNV and CDR2 is YYDKDF (reference sequence). The CDR3 region is CATSRDGRGLGGYTF. Written as DNA, the CDR3 is TGTGCCACCAGCAGAGATGGGAGGGGGCTAGGTGGCTACACCTTC. The full variable domain, completed using reference TRBV15 and TRBJ1-2, is DAMVIQNPRYQVTQFGKPVTLSCSQTLNHNVMYWYQQKSSQAPKLLFHYYDKDFNNEADTPDNFQSRRPNTSFCFLDIRSPGLGDTAMYLCATSRDGRGLGGYTFGSGTRLTVV.

The rearrangement joins TRBV2 to TRBJ2-1, with 9 bases fitting TRBD2. V lost 2 bases to trimming and J lost 7 bases; unmatched junction nucleotides: 15. The CDR3 loop spans 18 amino acids. Germline V gene sequence: CDR1 SNHLY, CDR2 FYNNEI. The CDR3 is CASSEFIGAGLAKNEQFF. CDR3 nucleotide sequence: TGTGCCAGCAGTGAATTCATTGGGGCCGGACTAGCGAAGAATGAGCAGTTCTTC.

The chain is built from TRBV3-1 and TRBJ2-5; 9 bases align to TRBD1. CDR3 length equals 15 residues. CDR1 and CDR2 (germline): LGHDT, YNNKEL (reference sequence). Trimming took 4 bases from V and 4 from J; bases not matched to a gene: 7. The CDR3 reads CASSPGQGPLETQYF. CDR3 nucleotide sequence: TGTGCCAGCAGCCCGGGACAGGGCCCCTTAGAGACCCAGTACTTC.